The 27 T cell receptor beta chains below come from one sample, sequenced in a study of blood T cell repertoires in COVID-19. Assay used: immunoSEQ multiplex PCR; TCRdb lists only in-frame clones, some missing. Here the sample spans some 78,000 clones, around nine tenths being singletons. Sequenced material: peripheral blood. The receptors derive from a man aged 45-65 years with active or convalescent COVID-19.

The V and J genes are TRBV23-1 and TRBJ1-3; D is uncertain. TRBV23-1 is assigned to the ORF class and has an uncertain function. There are 18 residues in the CDR3. With 0 bases removed from V and 4 bases from J, the gap between germline ends came to 19 bases. CDR3 DNA: TGCGCCAGCAGTCAATCGGAGGGTGAGGGCAGGTCCGGAAACACCATATATTTT. This codes for CASSQSEGEGRSGNTIYF.

The chain is built from TRBV29-1 and TRBJ1-4, with 9 nucleotides matching TRBD1. This CDR3 region has 15 residues. The V gene end was trimmed by 4 bases and the J gene end by 1 base; junction bases not matched to a gene: 4. Germline V lookup: CDR1 SQVTM, CDR2 ANQGSEA. The CDR3 nucleotides are TGCAGCGTTGGGGACAGGGTCGGAACTAATGAAAAACTGTTTTTT. This sequence encodes CSVGDRVGTNEKLFF.

The chain joins TRBV7-8 to TRBJ1-4; 7 bases match TRBD1. Germline V gene sequence: CDR1 SGHVS, CDR2 FQNEAQ. The CDR3 is 14 amino acids. J lost 6 bases, V lost 6 bases, and 7 bases had no gene match. The CDR3 reads CASSYSGTDEKLFF. The CDR3 nucleotides are TGTGCCAGCAGTTATAGTGGGACAGATGAAAAACTGTTTTTT.

The chain couples TRBV19 to TRBJ1-5; perhaps TRBD1 as D (5 bases). The CDR3 totals 14 residues. Germline V gene sequence: CDR1 LNHDA, CDR2 SQIVND (reference sequence). V was shortened by 3 bases and J by 4 bases, with 10 bases between the two germline ends. The CDR3 sequence is CASSIQGQNQPQHF. CDR3 nucleotide sequence: TGTGCCAGTAGTATTCAGGGTCAAAATCAGCCCCAGCATTTT.

This clone is a singleton in its sample. The chain has TRBV6-5 and TRBJ2-1; perhaps TRBD1 as D (5 bases). V was trimmed by 7 bases and J by 9 bases, leaving 16 bases between them. This CDR3 spans 13 amino acids. CDR1 is MNHEY, CDR2 SVGAGI, per germline. The CDR3 DNA follows: TGTGCCAGCAAAGGACAAGCGAAGTTTGAGCAGTTCTTC. Protein: CASKGQAKFEQFF.

This clone has a handful of counts. The J gene is TRBJ2-5, the V gene TRBV5-1; tentative D call: TRBD2 (5 bases). The V gene's germline CDR1 is SGHRS and CDR2 YFSETQ. The CDR3 has 15 amino acids. V dropped 1 base and J dropped 7 bases, with 17 bases sitting between them. The CDR3 loop is CASSLSDSPSGTQYF. Here the CDR3 DNA reads TGCGCCAGCAGCTTGTCCGACTCCCCCAGCGGGACCCAGTACTTC. Combining the CDR3 with reference TRBV5-1 and TRBJ2-5 gives the whole variable domain KAGVTQTPRYLIKTRGQQVTLSCSPISGHRSVSWYQQTPGQGLQFLFEYFSETQRNKGNFPGRFSGRQFSNSRSEMNVSTLELGDSALYLCASSLSDSPSGTQYFGPGTRLLVL.

V is TRBV15 and J is TRBJ2-1, with 10 bases identical to TRBD2. CDR3 length: 17 residues. CDR1 and CDR2 from the germline V gene are LNHNV and YYDKDF (reference sequence). With V trimmed by 0 bases and J by 4 bases, 6 bases remained unmatched. CDR3 bases: TGTGCCACCAGCAGAGATCCAGCGGGGGGGTCTTACAATGAGCAGTTCTTC. It codes for CATSRDPAGGSYNEQFF.

V gene TRBV28 combines with J gene TRBJ2-7; 9 bases map to TRBD2. The germline CDR1 and CDR2 sequences are MDHEN and SYDVKM. The CDR3 totals 14 residues. The ends lost 7 bases at V and 4 bases at J; junction bases unmatched: 8. For the CDR3, the DNA is TGTGCCAGCAAGGCTAGCGGGGCGCGGTACGAGCAGTACTTC. The encoded protein is CASKASGARYEQYF.

The V call is TRBV10-3, the J call TRBJ2-3, with 9 nucleotides matching TRBD1. CDR1 and CDR2 (germline): ENHRY, SYGVKD. The CDR3 is 13 residues long. The V and J ends lost 11 bases and 1 base, in that order; junction bases with no gene match: 4. The CDR3 coding sequence is TGTGCCGCCAGGACAGGGGGCACAGATACGCAGTATTTT. Its protein is CAARTGGTDTQYF.

This clone appeared once. The genes are TRBV27 and TRBJ2-7, with 12 bases aligning to TRBD1. This CDR3 has 15 amino acids. The J segment lost 4 bases and the V segment lost 2 bases, leaving 3 bases of the junction unmatched. Germline CDR1 MNHEY, CDR2 SMNVEV (reference sequence). The CDR3 DNA is TGTGCCAGCAGTTTACCGGGACAGGGGGCTTACGAGCAGTACTTC. It yields the protein CASSLPGQGAYEQYF.

The chain employs TRBV9 and TRBJ2-5; 11 bases are shared with TRBD2. V was clipped by 0 bases and J by 1 base; unmatched bases: 11. The germline gives CDR1 SGDLS, CDR2 YYNGEE. The CDR3 totals 19 residues. CDR3 protein: CASSVGRLAGTSSQETQYF. The CDR3 nucleotides are TGTGCCAGCAGCGTAGGAAGACTAGCGGGGACTTCTTCCCAAGAGACCCAGTACTTC.

This sequence joins TRBV10-2 and TRBJ2-1; 9 nucleotides match TRBD1. The J segment lost 2 bases and the V segment lost 6 bases, leaving 2 bases of the junction unmatched. This CDR3 is 14 amino acids long. Germline values: CDR1 WSHSY, CDR2 SAAADI. The CDR3 region is CASRDRGAYNEQFF. CDR3 nucleotides: TGCGCCAGCAGGGACAGGGGCGCCTACAATGAGCAGTTCTTC.

The chain couples TRBV6-5 to TRBJ2-4; 8 bases align to TRBD1. In germline, CDR1 is MNHEY, CDR2 SVGAGI. This CDR3 is built from 12 residues. J was trimmed by 9 bases and V by 7 bases; bases with no gene match: 5. CDR3 residues: CASTETGVIQYF. In nucleotides, the CDR3 is TGTGCCAGCACCGAGACAGGGGTCATTCAGTACTTC.

The J gene is TRBJ2-1, the V gene TRBV4-1; 8 bases fit TRBD1. This CDR3 has 14 amino acids. The trim removed 2 bases at V and 8 bases at J, leaving 5 bases unmatched. CDR1 and CDR2 from the germline V gene are MGHRA and YSYEKL. This CDR3 is CASSQIDRGYEQFF. CDR3 in DNA: TGCGCCAGCAGCCAAATCGACAGGGGTTATGAGCAGTTCTTC.

The CDR3 sequence is CASSYAGTGNYNEQFF. The DNA of the CDR3 is TGCGCCAGCTCCTACGCCGGGACAGGGAACTACAATGAGCAGTTCTTC. This sequence joins TRBV5-1 and TRBJ2-1; 9 nucleotides agree with TRBD1. Germline-derived CDR1 and CDR2 are SGHRS and YFSETQ. CDR3 length equals 16 residues. The trim removed 7 bases at V and 3 bases at J, leaving 11 bases unmatched.

V gene TRBV12-5 combines with J gene TRBJ2-3, with 7 bases matching TRBD1. The CDR3 runs to 16 residues. Germline trimming cut 6 bases from V and 2 bases from J; bases unmatched to any gene: 11. Germline V lookup: CDR1 LGHNT, CDR2 FRNRAP. CDR3 nucleotide sequence: TGTGCTAGTGGGACAGGGAGAGGGGGCCTCACAGATACGCAGTATTTT. Translating it yields CASGTGRGGLTDTQYF.

The chain uses TRBV6-6 and TRBJ1-1; no definite D call. V was cut by 0 bases and J by 0 bases, with 5 bases left in between. The CDR3 is made up of 14 amino acids. Germline assignment: CDR1 MNHNY and CDR2 SVGAGI (reference sequence). DNA for the CDR3: TGTGCCAGCAGTTACTCGGAGATGAACACTGAAGCTTTCTTT. This encodes CASSYSEMNTEAFF.

The chain uses TRBV6-1 and TRBJ1-3; no definite D call. In germline, CDR1 is MNHNS, CDR2 SASEGT. This CDR3 has 14 amino acids. V was cut by 1 base and J by 7 bases, with 11 bases left in between. DNA for the CDR3: TGTGCCAGCAGTGAAGGAACCGCCCGGAACACCATATATTTT. It codes for CASSEGTARNTIYF.

Details on this clone: One end of the junction does not line up with germline, which may come from a read error. The rearrangement uses TRBV10-3 and TRBJ1-2; D not certain. Germline CDR1 and CDR2: ENHRY and SYGVKD. The CDR3 loop spans 15 amino acids. This CDR3 is CAISESNSVNYGHTF. The CDR3 DNA sequence: TGTGCCATCAGTGAGTCGAATTCAGTCAACTATGGCCACACCTTC.

The chain is built from TRBV18 and TRBJ2-7; D may be TRBD2 (6 bases). Between the trimmed V and J ends, which lost 5 bases and 8 bases, there was a span of 16 bases. The CDR3 extends over 13 amino acids. CDR1 is KGHSH, CDR2 LQKENI, per germline. The CDR3 DNA is TGTGCCAGCTCAGTCCCTAGCGCCGGTAAGCAGTACTTC. Translation gives CASSVPSAGKQYF. Filled out from reference TRBV18 and TRBJ2-7, the complete variable domain reads NAGVMQNPRHLVRRRGQEARLRCSPMKGHSHVYWYRQLPEEGLKFMVYLQKENIIDESGMPKERFSAEFPKEGPSILRIQQVVRGDSAAYFCASSVPSAGKQYFGPGTRLTVT.

The chain combines TRBV14 with TRBJ2-5; unclear D gene. This CDR3 has 12 residues. V lost 1 base to trimming and J lost 5 bases, with 5 bases between them. Germline CDR1 reads SGHDN; CDR2 reads FVKESK. As DNA, the CDR3 is TGTGCCAGCAGCCAAGTCCGGGAGACCCAGTACTTC. Its translation is CASSQVRETQYF.

The CDR3 DNA sequence: TGTGCCAGCAGTTTAGGACAGGGACGAACCGGGGAGCTGTTTTTT. It yields the protein CASSLGQGRTGELFF. The chain couples TRBV28 to TRBJ2-2; 8 nucleotides line up with TRBD1. The CDR3 runs to 15 residues. Germline-derived CDR1 and CDR2 are MDHEN and SYDVKM. With 2 bases clipped from V and 5 bases from J, the junction kept 4 bases outside the gene matches.

The V and J genes are TRBV4-2 and TRBJ1-1; 9 positions match TRBD1. The CDR3 length is 15 residues. CDR1 is LGHNA and CDR2 is YNFKEQ in the germline V gene. The junction had 8 bases not matched to a gene; V was cut back by 4 bases and J by 5 bases. The chain's CDR3 is CASSRRDREGTEAFF. For the CDR3, the DNA is TGTGCCAGCAGCCGACGGGACAGGGAAGGTACTGAAGCTTTCTTT.

This chain uses TRBV5-4 with TRBJ1-4; D gene uncertain. Germline values: CDR1 SGHNT, CDR2 YYREEE (reference sequence). The CDR3 is 14 residues long. V lost 1 base, J lost 5 bases, and 9 bases lay in between. The CDR3 is CASSLQGRNEKLFF. For the CDR3, the DNA is TGTGCCAGCAGCTTGCAAGGGAGAAATGAAAAACTGTTTTTT. The full variable domain, completed using reference TRBV5-4 and TRBJ1-4, is ETGVTQSPTHLIKTRGQQVTLRCSSQSGHNTVSWYQQALGQGPQFIFQYYREEENGRGNFPPRFSGLQFPNYSSELNVNALELDDSALYLCASSLQGRNEKLFFGSGTQLSVL.

The chain joins TRBV10-3 to TRBJ1-2; D may be TRBD1 (6 bases). The length of the CDR3 is 14 residues. Germline lookup yields CDR1 ENHRY and CDR2 SYGVKD. Trimming shortened V by 2 bases and J by 2 bases, and 9 bases separated the two germline ends. The CDR3 nucleotides are TGTGCCATCAGTGAGAGGGGGACGAACTATGGCTACACCTTC. Protein: CAISERGTNYGYTF.

This chain's CDR3 is CASSSAGGAVSYGYTF. Written as DNA, the CDR3 is TGTGCCAGCAGCTCCGCTGGGGGGGCGGTGAGCTATGGCTACACCTTC. J is TRBJ1-2 and V is TRBV7-2; a possible D gene is TRBD1 (6 bases). The germline CDR1 and CDR2 sequences are SGHTA and FQGNSA. The CDR3 has 16 residues. The ends were cut back, 4 bases at V and 4 bases at J, with 19 bases in the middle. The variable domain in full, with the rest retrieved from reference TRBV7-2 and TRBJ1-2, is GAGVSQSPSNKVTEKGKDVELRCDPISGHTALYWYRQSLGQGLEFLIYFQGNSAPDKSGLPSDRFSAERTGGSVSTLTIQRTQQEDSAVYLCASSSAGGAVSYGYTFGSGTRLTVV.

V is TRBV7-8 and J is TRBJ1-3; no definite D call. The V and J ends lost 1 base and 9 bases respectively, with 10 bases between them. CDR3 length equals 13 residues. Germline CDR1 SGHVS, CDR2 FQNEAQ. CDR3 in DNA: TGTGCCAGCAGCTTAGAGGGAGTAAGCACCATATATTTT. As protein: CASSLEGVSTIYF.